The 2 T cell receptor beta chains reported below all come from one sample, sequenced in a study of OX40 agonist ivuxolimab in advanced cancers. The table came from immunoSEQ multiplex PCR; TCRdb's copy has only in-frame clones and leaves some out. The sample has about 29,000 clones, around 90% seen once. This specimen was CD4+ or CD8+ T cells sorted from blood, taken in a trial of the OX40 agonist ivuxolimab. The receptors were gathered from an adult with an advanced solid tumor such as melanoma, head and neck, liver or kidney cancer.

This sequence joins TRBV4-1 and TRBJ2-7, with D unresolved. The V gene lost 5 bases and the J gene lost 7 bases, with 9 bases spanning the gap. This CDR3 has 11 amino acids. Germline lookup yields CDR1 MGHRA and CDR2 YSYEKL. In DNA, the CDR3 is TGCGCCAGCAGCTCCCCTACTGAGCAGTACTTC. Translation: CASSSPTEQYF.

The V and J genes are TRBV7-3 and TRBJ2-1, with no clear D. V lost 4 bases and J lost 6, with 16 bases in between. The CDR3 runs to 15 residues. Germline V CDR1 and CDR2: SGHTA, FQGTGA. CDR3 nucleotides: TGTGCCAGCAGCTCATATCCCTCGATTAGCAATGAGCAGTTCTTC. It is translated as CASSSYPSISNEQFF. Drawing the rest from reference TRBV7-3 and TRBJ2-1, the complete variable domain is GAGVSQTPSNKVTEKGKYVELRCDPISGHTALYWYRQSLGQGPEFLIYFQGTGAADDSGLPNDRFFAVRPEGSVSTLKIQRTERGDSAVYLCASSSYPSISNEQFFGPGTRLTVL.